This T cell receptor beta chain originates from a study of T cell repertoires in ileal Crohn's disease. Overall study context: Median disease duration was about eight years; 35% to 45% smoked at surgery. Findings and caveats of the study: Compared with non-smokers, active smokers at surgery showed more clonal expansions. High-frequency clones were more common in sorted CD8 than CD4 cells.

Remarks on this clone: Its antigen remains unknown.

Each sample's TCRB immunosequencing used around 0.45 micrograms of biopsy DNA. This table comes from immunoSEQ multiplex PCR, and its TCRdb copy is limited to in-frame clones, with some not included. Here the sample spans 9,500 to 15,000 clones, around three quarters being singletons. The CDR3 totals 14 residues. Looked up from germline, CDR1 is LNHDA and CDR2 is SQIVND (reference sequence). With 4 bases clipped from V and 5 bases from J, the junction kept 4 bases outside the gene matches. The chain joins TRBV19 to TRBJ2-1; 8 nucleotides line up with TRBD1. This TCR was sampled from an adult with Crohn's disease. The material sequenced was ileal tissue. The CDR3 DNA reads TGTGCCAGTAGTAAGGACAGGGCTCACAATGAGCAGTTCTTC. Its translation is CASSKDRAHNEQFF.